Listed below are T cell receptor beta chains from one sample, sequenced in a study of tumor and adjacent non-tumor tissue in lung cancer. Each CDR3 protein gets one entry after TCRdb re-called the multiplex PCR reads with MiXCR. The sample includes about 75,000 distinct CDR3 sequences, around 70% of them seen just once. Material: distant non-tumor lung tissue. The receptors here all came from a woman between 50 and 59 years old with non-small cell lung cancer. Each CDR3 is given with its conserved first and last residue. Some rows have no size entry. The others give once, few or many, or a class for an expanded clone.

size: NA; J: TRBJ2-2; V: TRBV24-1; CDR3: CATCDETGTGDSGELFF
size: many; J: TRBJ1-6; V: TRBV28; CDR3: CASVGGANSPLHF
size: medium-sized; J: TRBJ2-5; V: TRBV6-5; CDR3: CASSRQGRETQYF
size: many; J: TRBJ2-7; V: TRBV5-1; CDR3: CASSLLSDEQYF
size: NA; J: TRBJ2-2; V: TRBV10-3; CDR3: CAISETPDRPNTGELLF
size: NA; J: TRBJ2-3; V: TRBV11-1; CDR3: CANSLAAGTDMQYF
size: NA; J: TRBJ2-1; V: TRBV11-2; CDR3: CASSRMILTGDNGQFF
size: many; J: TRBJ2-1; V: TRBV29-1; CDR3: CGAGGDSYNEQFF
size: NA; J: TRBJ2-2; V: TRBV10-3; CDR3: CVISESMPDGELFF
size: many; J: TRBJ2-5; V: TRBV6-6; CDR3: CASSQTSGSRGETQYF
size: NA; J: TRBJ2-7; V: TRBV11-2; CDR3: CASSKSYGAETSGSLEEQYF
size: NA; J: TRBJ2-1; V: TRBV6-1; CDR3: CASRGTSIGEQLF
size: NA; J: TRBJ2-7; V: TRBV11-2; CDR3: CPSSPWANGSYERYF
size: NA; J: TRBJ1-5; V: TRBV28; CDR3: CASSLGQFFQPQHF
size: NA; J: TRBJ2-5; V: TRBV29-1; CDR3: CSVDGLPAKTQYF
size: NA; J: TRBJ2-7; V: TRBV7-8; CDR3: CASSLGNEQYF
size: many; J: TRBJ2-7; V: TRBV6-2/TRBV6-3; CDR3: CAGSPGPRDYEQYF
size: once; J: TRBJ2-3; V: TRBV20-1; CDR3: CSACEGTVGDTHYF
size: NA; J: TRBJ1-1; V: TRBV28; CDR3: CASSLEGSGEAFF
size: NA; J: TRBJ2-5; V: TRBV6-5; CDR3: CASSVRVGGRESQYF
size: NA; J: TRBJ1-4; V: TRBV4-2; CDR3: CASSQHHSATNEKLFF
size: few; J: TRBJ2-1; V: TRBV7-3; CDR3: CASSQSGSYEQFF
size: NA; J: TRBJ2-1; V: TRBV6-5; CDR3: CANRTSGRAYNEQFF
size: NA; J: TRBJ2-7; V: TRBV11-2; CDR3: CVSSPRARGSYDQYF
size: once; J: TRBJ2-2; V: TRBV10-3; CDR3: CAISESPGRPNTGELFF
size: NA; J: TRBJ1-2; V: TRBV11-2; CDR3: CVSLTRTNYGYTF
size: NA; J: TRBJ2-2; V: TRBV29-1; CDR3: CSVRDTGEPFF
size: NA; J: TRBJ2-7; V: TRBV13; CDR3: CVNNLAPSGYYEHYF
size: NA; J: TRBJ2-1; V: TRBV10-3; CDR3: CAISEGGDNGQFF
size: few; J: TRBJ1-1; V: TRBV4-1; CDR3: CASSPLETANTEAFF
size: few; J: TRBJ1-1; V: TRBV29-1; CDR3: CSTADITEAFF
size: many; J: TRBJ1-5; V: TRBV7-9; CDR3: CASSSGQSEPQHF
size: NA; J: TRBJ1-6; V: TRBV4-3; CDR3: CASSQRMGQYDSPLHF
size: NA; J: TRBJ2-3; V: TRBV4-3; CDR3: CASSQATSGRDTQYF
size: NA; J: TRBJ2-7; V: TRBV29-1; CDR3: CSVESAGIRYEQYF
size: NA; J: TRBJ2-5; V: TRBV6-2/TRBV6-3; CDR3: CARSPLNNEQYF
size: NA; J: TRBJ1-5; V: TRBV7-8; CDR3: CASSPVVNSNQPQHF
size: NA; J: TRBJ2-7; V: TRBV11-2; CDR3: CASNLLTGRYEQYF
size: NA; J: TRBJ2-7; V: TRBV28; CDR3: CASSLEIAGVIPLYEQYF
size: NA; J: TRBJ1-5; V: TRBV11-2; CDR3: CASSLDRSQSQHF
size: NA; J: TRBJ2-7; V: TRBV4-2; CDR3: CTSSQGTGAYEQYF
size: many; J: TRBJ2-1; V: TRBV12-5; CDR3: CASQRLNEQFF
size: many; J: TRBJ2-7; V: TRBV29-1; CDR3: CSVEQTGGAYEQYF
size: once; J: TRBJ1-2; V: TRBV20-1; CDR3: CSALPGSTNDYSF
size: NA; J: TRBJ1-2; V: TRBV12-3/TRBV12-4; CDR3: CASETGGAGSGCTF
size: NA; J: TRBJ2-7; V: TRBV29-1; CDR3: CSVQGRGDSYEQYF
size: few; J: TRBJ2-4; V: TRBV7-9; CDR3: CASSLLGYDIQYF
size: many; J: TRBJ1-5; V: TRBV20-1; CDR3: CSAARDRGVISNQPQHF
size: NA; J: TRBJ2-7; V: TRBV4-3; CDR3: CAISQDSTATPYEQYF
size: NA; J: TRBJ2-1; V: TRBV12-3/TRBV12-4; CDR3: CASTYSRGRSNEQFF
size: NA; J: TRBJ1-5; V: TRBV20-1; CDR3: CSAQRAQGNRPQHF
size: many; J: TRBJ1-1; V: TRBV6-1; CDR3: CASIHGGLNTEAFF
size: NA; J: TRBJ2-6; V: TRBV28; CDR3: CVSRVLGANVLTF